This T cell receptor (beta chain) originates from a study of technical replicates of blood from a few donors. CDR3 length: 15 amino acids. V shed 5 bases and J 4 bases; nucleotides not matched to a gene: 8. CDR1 and CDR2 from the germline V gene are MNHEY and SMNVEV (reference sequence). The protocol was immunoSEQ multiplex PCR, while the TCRdb copy is restricted to in-frame clones and leaves out a portion. The sample yields over 50,000 clones, approximately 86% seen once. This chain uses TRBV27 with TRBJ1-1; TRBD1 agrees at 9 bases. The sequenced sample consisted of PBMCs. The TCR sequence derives from a human donor in good health. Some clones in this sample may be carry-over from other donors' samples. CDR3 coding DNA: TGTGCCAGCAGTCCCAACAGGGGGCAGGGCACTGAAGCTTTCTTT. Amino acids: CASSPNRGQGTEAFF.